Detailed here is one T cell receptor beta chain. Antigen specificity is unknown. These data belong to a study of beta chain features in type 1 diabetes. The study's findings and limits: Type 1 diabetes patients had TCRB CDR3s that were shorter (moderately but significantly so) in all four CD4+ subsets. High-TCR-expressing cells could be over-represented by cDNA sequencing.

What was sequenced were expressed TCRB transcripts, since all of the isolated RNA had been reverse transcribed. Here immunoSEQ multiplex PCR was the method, and the copy in TCRdb shows in-frame clones only, minus some. This table has roughly 700,000 clones, under 15% appearing once. The specimen was naive CD4+ T cells from blood. The receptor comes from a man younger than 30 with type 1 diabetes.

In DNA form, the CDR3 reads TGTGCCAGCAGCTTGGGGACAGGGTCCGGGCCCTACGAGCAGTACTTC. Its protein is CASSLGTGSGPYEQYF. This sequence joins TRBV5-4 and TRBJ2-7, with 8 bases that match TRBD1. CDR1 is SGHNT, CDR2 YYREEE, per germline (reference sequence). The J segment lost 2 bases and the V segment lost 0 bases, leaving 7 bases of the junction unmatched. The CDR3 has 16 amino acids.